This TCR beta chain originates from a study of PD-1 blockade in classical Hodgkin lymphoma. TCRdb keeps only in-frame clones here, not all; method: immunoSEQ multiplex PCR. In the table there are some 23,000 clones, about three quarters of which are singletons. V gave up 2 bases and J gave up 7 bases, with 14 bases separating them. Germline lookup yields CDR1 KGHSH and CDR2 LQKENI. This CDR3 contains 15 residues. Worth noting for this clone: Its target is unknown.

General study findings and limits: Reported baseline diversity: healthy donors highest, relapsed/refractory patients lowest. Diversity similar to that of newly diagnosed patients was seen at baseline in complete responders.

All trial patients relapsed after autologous stem cell transplantation. This rearrangement joins TRBV18 to TRBJ1-4, with a tentative D call TRBD1 (5 bases). The material sequenced was peripheral blood mononuclear cells (PBMCs), taken at baseline. The sequence was collected from a human donor with classical Hodgkin lymphoma. The CDR3 region is CASSPNPPGTEKLFF. In DNA form, the CDR3 reads TGTGCCAGCTCACCAAATCCCCCCGGGACTGAAAAACTGTTTTTT.